The 4 T cell receptor beta chains below all came from one sample that was sequenced in a study of siplizumab effects on memory and regulatory T cells. The repertoire was sequenced with immunoSEQ multiplex PCR; TCRdb's copy has only in-frame clones and lacks some. In the table there are approximately 90,000 clones, 94% of which are singletons. Material for sequencing was non-Treg CD4+ T cells sorted from blood. These receptors were collected from a human donor in good health.

This chain connects TRBV11-3 to TRBJ2-1; D remains ambiguous. Germline V gene sequence: CDR1 SGHNT, CDR2 YENEEA. V was cut by 4 bases and J by 1 base, with 11 bases left in between. CDR3 length: 15 residues. CDR3 amino acids: CASSSDPISYNEQFF. DNA of the CDR3: TGTGCCAGCAGCTCCGACCCAATTTCCTACAATGAGCAGTTCTTC.

The chain combines TRBV6-5 with TRBJ2-1; the D gene is possibly TRBD1 (6 bases). The germline gives CDR1 MNHEY, CDR2 SVGAGI. This CDR3 has 13 amino acids. Trimming took 6 bases from V and 7 from J, leaving 13 bases between them. The CDR3 spells CASRRGLGNEQFF. The CDR3 DNA follows: TGTGCCAGCAGAAGGGGGTTGGGTAATGAGCAGTTCTTC.

The chain has TRBV21-1 and TRBJ2-1; TRBD2, the table's D call, was not compared with the DNA. TRBV21-1 is given as a pseudogene. The CDR3 covers 13 residues. Here the CDR3 DNA reads TGTGCCAGCAGCAAACTCGAGGTCTACGAGCAGTTCTTC. Its translation: CASSKLEVYEQFF.

V gene TRBV6-5 combines with J gene TRBJ2-1; D is possibly TRBD1 (6 bases). Per germline, CDR1 MNHEY and CDR2 SVGAGI. The CDR3 length is 14 residues. Trimming took off 5 bases at V and 8 bases at J, with 16 bases between the two ends. Here the CDR3 reads CASSTRTAEDEQFF. CDR3 nucleotides: TGTGCCAGCAGTACCCGGACAGCAGAGGATGAGCAGTTCTTC.